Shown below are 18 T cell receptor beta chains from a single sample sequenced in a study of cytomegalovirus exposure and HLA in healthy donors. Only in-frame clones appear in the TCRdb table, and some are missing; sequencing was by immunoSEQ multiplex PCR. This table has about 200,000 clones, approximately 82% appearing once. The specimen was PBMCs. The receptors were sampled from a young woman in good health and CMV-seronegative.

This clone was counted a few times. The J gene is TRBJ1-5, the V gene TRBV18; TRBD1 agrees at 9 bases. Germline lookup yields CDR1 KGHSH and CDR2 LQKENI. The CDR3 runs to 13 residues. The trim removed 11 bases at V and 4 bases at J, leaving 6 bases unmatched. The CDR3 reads CASGTGNNQPQHF. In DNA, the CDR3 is TGTGCCTCCGGGACAGGGAATAATCAGCCCCAGCATTTT.

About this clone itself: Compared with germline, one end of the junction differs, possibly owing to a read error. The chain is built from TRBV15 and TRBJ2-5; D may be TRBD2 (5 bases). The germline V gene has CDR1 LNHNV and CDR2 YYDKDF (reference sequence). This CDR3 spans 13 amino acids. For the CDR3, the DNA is TGTGCCACCAGCAGAGATTCGAGGGCTAGATTGGACTTC. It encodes CATSRDSRARLDF.

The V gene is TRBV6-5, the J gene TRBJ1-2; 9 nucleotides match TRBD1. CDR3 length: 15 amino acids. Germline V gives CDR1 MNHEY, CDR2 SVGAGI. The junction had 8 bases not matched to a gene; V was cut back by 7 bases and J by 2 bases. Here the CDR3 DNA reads TGTGCCAGCACCCCACTTACAGGGGGCAACTATGGCTACACCTTC. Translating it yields CASTPLTGGNYGYTF.

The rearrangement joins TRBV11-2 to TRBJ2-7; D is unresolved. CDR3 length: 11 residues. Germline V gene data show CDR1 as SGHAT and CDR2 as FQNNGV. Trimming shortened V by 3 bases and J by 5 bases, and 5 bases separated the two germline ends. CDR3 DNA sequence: TGTGCCAGCAGCTTTCAGGACGAGCAGTACTTC. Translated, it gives CASSFQDEQYF.

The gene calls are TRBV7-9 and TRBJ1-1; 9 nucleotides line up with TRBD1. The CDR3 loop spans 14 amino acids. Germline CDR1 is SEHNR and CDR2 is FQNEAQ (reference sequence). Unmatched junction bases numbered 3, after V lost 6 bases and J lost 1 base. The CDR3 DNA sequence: TGTGCCAGCAGAACAGGGGGCAAGAACACTGAAGCTTTCTTT. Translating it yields CASRTGGKNTEAFF. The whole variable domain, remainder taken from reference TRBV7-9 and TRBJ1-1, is DTGVSQNPRHKITKRGQNVTFRCDPISEHNRLYWYRQTLGQGPEFLTYFQNEAQLEKSRLLSDRFSAERPKGSFSTLEIQRTEQGDSAMYLCASRTGGKNTEAFFGQGTRLTVV.

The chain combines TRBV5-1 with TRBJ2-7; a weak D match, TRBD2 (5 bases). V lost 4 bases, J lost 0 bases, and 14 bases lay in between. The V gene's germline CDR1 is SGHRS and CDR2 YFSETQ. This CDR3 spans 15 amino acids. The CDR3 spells CASSEDSRSSYEQYF. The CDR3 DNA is TGCGCCAGCAGCGAGGACTCCAGGAGCTCCTACGAGCAGTACTTC.

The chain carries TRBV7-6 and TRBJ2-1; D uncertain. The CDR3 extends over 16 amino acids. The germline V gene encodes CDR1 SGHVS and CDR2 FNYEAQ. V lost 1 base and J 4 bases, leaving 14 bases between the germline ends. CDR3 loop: CASSLVSRARYNEQFF. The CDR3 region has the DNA TGTGCCAGCAGCTTAGTCAGTCGGGCCCGATACAATGAGCAGTTCTTC.

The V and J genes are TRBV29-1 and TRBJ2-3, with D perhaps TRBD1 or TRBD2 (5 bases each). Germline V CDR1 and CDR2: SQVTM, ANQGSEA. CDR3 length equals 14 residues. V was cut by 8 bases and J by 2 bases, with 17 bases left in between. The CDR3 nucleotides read TGCAGCCTTCGGGGCGTTGGGGTCACAGATACGCAGTATTTT. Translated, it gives CSLRGVGVTDTQYF.

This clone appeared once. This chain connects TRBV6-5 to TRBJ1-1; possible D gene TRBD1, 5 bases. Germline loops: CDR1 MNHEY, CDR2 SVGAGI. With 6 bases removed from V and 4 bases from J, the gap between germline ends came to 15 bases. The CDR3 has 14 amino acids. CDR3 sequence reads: CASSPRGGGTEAFF. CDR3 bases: TGTGCCAGCAGCCCCCGGGGTGGGGGCACTGAAGCTTTCTTT.

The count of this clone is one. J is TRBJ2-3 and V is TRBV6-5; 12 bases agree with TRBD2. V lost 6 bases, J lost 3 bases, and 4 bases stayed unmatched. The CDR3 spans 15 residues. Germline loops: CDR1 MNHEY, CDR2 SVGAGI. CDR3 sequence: CASSRGLAGTDTQYF. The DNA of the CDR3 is TGTGCCAGCAGCCGCGGACTAGCGGGGACAGATACGCAGTATTTT.

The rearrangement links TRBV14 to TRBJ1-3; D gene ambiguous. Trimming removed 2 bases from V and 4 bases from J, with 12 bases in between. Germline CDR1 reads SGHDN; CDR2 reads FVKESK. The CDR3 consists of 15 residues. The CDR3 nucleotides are TGTGCCAGCAGCCAATACGGGGTCTCCGGAAACACCATATATTTT. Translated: CASSQYGVSGNTIYF.

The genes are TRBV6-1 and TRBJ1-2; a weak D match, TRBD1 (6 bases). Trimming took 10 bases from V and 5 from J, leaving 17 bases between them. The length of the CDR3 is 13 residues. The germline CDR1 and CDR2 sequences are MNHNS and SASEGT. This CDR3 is CATLRQDFYGYTF. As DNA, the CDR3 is TGTGCCACCCTTAGACAGGATTTTTATGGCTACACCTTC.

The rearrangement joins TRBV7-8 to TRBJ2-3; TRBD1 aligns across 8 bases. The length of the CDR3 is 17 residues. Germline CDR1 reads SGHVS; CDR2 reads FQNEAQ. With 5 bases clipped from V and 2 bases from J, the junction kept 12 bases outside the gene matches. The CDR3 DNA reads TGTGCCAGCAGCCCCGCCCCAGGGGGCTTTTCCACAGATACGCAGTATTTT. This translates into CASSPAPGGFSTDTQYF. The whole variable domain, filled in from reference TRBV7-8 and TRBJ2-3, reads GAGVSQSPRYKVAKRGQDVALRCDPISGHVSLFWYQQALGQGPEFLTYFQNEAQLDKSGLPSDRFFAERPEGSVSTLKIQRTQQEDSAVYLCASSPAPGGFSTDTQYFGPGTRLTVL.

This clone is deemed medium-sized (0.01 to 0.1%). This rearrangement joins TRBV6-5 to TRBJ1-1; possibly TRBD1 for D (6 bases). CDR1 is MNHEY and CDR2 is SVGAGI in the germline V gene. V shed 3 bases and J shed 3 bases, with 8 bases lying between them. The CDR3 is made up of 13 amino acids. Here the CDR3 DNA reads TGTGCCAGCAGTTATGGACAGTACACTGAAGCTTTCTTT. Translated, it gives CASSYGQYTEAFF.

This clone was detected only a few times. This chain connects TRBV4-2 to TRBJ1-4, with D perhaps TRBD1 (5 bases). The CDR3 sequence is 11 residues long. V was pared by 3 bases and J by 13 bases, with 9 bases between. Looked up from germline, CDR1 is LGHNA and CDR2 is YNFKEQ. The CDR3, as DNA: TGTGCCAGCAGCCAGGAGAGGGGACTGTTTTTT. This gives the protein CASSQERGLFF.

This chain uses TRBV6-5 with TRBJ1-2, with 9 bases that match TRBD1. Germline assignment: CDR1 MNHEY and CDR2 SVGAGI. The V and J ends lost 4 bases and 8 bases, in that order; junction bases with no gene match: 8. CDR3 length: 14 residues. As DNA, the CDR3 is TGTGCCAGCAGTTTCGGGACAGGGACTAGCGGCTACACCTTC. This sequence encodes CASSFGTGTSGYTF.

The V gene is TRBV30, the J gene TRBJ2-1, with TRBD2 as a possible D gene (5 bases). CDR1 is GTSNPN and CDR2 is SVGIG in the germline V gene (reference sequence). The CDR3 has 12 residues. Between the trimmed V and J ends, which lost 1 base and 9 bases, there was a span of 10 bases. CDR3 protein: CAWSAPSIEQFF. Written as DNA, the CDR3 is TGTGCCTGGAGTGCCCCTAGCATTGAGCAGTTCTTC.

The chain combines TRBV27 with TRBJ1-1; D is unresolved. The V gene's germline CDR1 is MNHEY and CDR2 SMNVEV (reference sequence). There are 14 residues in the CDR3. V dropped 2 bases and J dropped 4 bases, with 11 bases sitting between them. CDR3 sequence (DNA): TGTGCCAGCAGTTTAGACGGAAGAACCACTGAAGCTTTCTTT. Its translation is CASSLDGRTTEAFF.